The 32 T cell receptor beta chains below were found in one sample sequenced in a study of blood T cell repertoires in COVID-19. The repertoire was sequenced with immunoSEQ multiplex PCR; TCRdb's copy has only in-frame clones and lacks some. The sample contains about 250,000 clones, 85% to 90% of which appear only once. The source material was peripheral blood. These receptors originate from a woman in her 40s who had recovered from COVID-19.

V gene TRBV6-2 or TRBV6-3 combines with J gene TRBJ2-3, with 9 bases lining up with TRBD1. V lost 5 bases to trimming and J lost 1 base; unmatched junction nucleotides: 4. Germline loops: CDR1 MNHEY, CDR2 SVGEGT. The CDR3 contains 15 residues. CDR3 DNA: TGTGCCAGCAGTCCGGGGGACAGGGGCACAGATACGCAGTATTTT. It yields the protein CASSPGDRGTDTQYF.

V gene TRBV4-2 combines with J gene TRBJ1-2; 10 nucleotides agree with TRBD1. V gave up 4 bases and J gave up 4 bases; unmatched junction bases: 12. Germline V lookup: CDR1 LGHNA, CDR2 YNFKEQ. The CDR3 runs 17 residues. The CDR3: CASSPLGGGQGLYGYTF. DNA of the CDR3: TGTGCCAGCAGCCCCCTGGGGGGGGGACAGGGGCTCTATGGCTACACCTTC.

J is TRBJ2-5 and V is TRBV15, with TRBD2 matching over 16 bases. Germline V gene data show CDR1 as LNHNV and CDR2 as YYDKDF (reference sequence). This CDR3 is 20 amino acids long. V dropped 3 bases and J dropped 5; count of bases not matched to a gene: 15. This CDR3 reads CATSSEFPGLAGGPEETQYF. The CDR3 DNA is TGTGCCACCAGCAGTGAATTCCCGGGACTAGCGGGAGGGCCAGAGGAGACCCAGTACTTC.

Here the CDR3 reads CASGSGSSYEQYF. CDR3 nucleotides: TGCGCCAGTGGTAGCGGGAGCTCCTACGAGCAGTACTTC. The genes are TRBV5-1 and TRBJ2-7, with 9 bases aligning to TRBD2. CDR3 length: 13 residues. J gave up 0 bases and V 8 bases, and 3 bases lay outside the gene matches. In germline, CDR1 is SGHRS, CDR2 YFSETQ.

The rearrangement uses TRBV5-6 and TRBJ2-1; D gene uncertain. Germline CDR1 is SGHDT and CDR2 is YYEEEE. V lost 0 bases to trimming and J lost 9 bases, with 10 bases between them. The CDR3 has 13 residues. The DNA of the CDR3 is TGTGCCAGCAGCTTGGCCGCGGTGGGTGAGCAGTTCTTC. Residues: CASSLAAVGEQFF.

V gene TRBV28 combines with J gene TRBJ2-1; TRBD2 is a possible D gene (6 bases). The V gene lost 6 bases and the J gene lost 3 bases, with 21 bases spanning the gap. This CDR3 comprises 17 residues. CDR1 is MDHEN and CDR2 is SYDVKM in the germline V gene. CDR3 protein: CASSPSALAHNYNEQFF. The CDR3 nucleotides read TGTGCCAGCAGCCCATCGGCCCTAGCGCACAACTACAATGAGCAGTTCTTC.

This clone showed up just once. The gene calls are TRBV13 and TRBJ2-7; 11 positions match TRBD2. This CDR3 region has 14 residues. Per the germline V gene, CDR1 is PRHDT and CDR2 is FYEKMQ (reference sequence). V shed 5 bases and J 4 bases; nucleotides not matched to a gene: 4. CDR3: CASSPSGRRYEQYF. The CDR3, as DNA: TGTGCCAGCAGCCCTAGCGGGAGGCGGTACGAGCAGTACTTC.

In the case of this clone: This sample includes further DNA sequences coding for the same CDR3. The chain has TRBV7-2 and TRBJ1-2; TRBD1 matches at 8 bases. The CDR3 runs to 14 residues. Trimming at V came to 5 bases and at J to 4 bases, leaving 6 bases not matched to a gene. The V gene's germline CDR1 is SGHTA and CDR2 FQGNSA. CDR3 region: CASSPPGGGYGYTF. The CDR3 DNA sequence: TGTGCCAGCAGCCCCCCAGGGGGCGGCTATGGCTACACCTTC.

J is TRBJ1-1 and V is TRBV14; weak D call: TRBD1 (5 bases). Looked up from germline, CDR1 is SGHDN and CDR2 is FVKESK. Between the trimmed V and J ends, which lost 1 base and 11 bases, there was a span of 14 bases. The CDR3 covers 13 residues. The CDR3 loop is CASSQGWFRVAFF. In nucleotides, the CDR3 is TGTGCCAGCAGCCAAGGATGGTTCAGGGTGGCTTTCTTT.

This chain joins TRBV6-5 and TRBJ1-2, with TRBD1 identical over 7 bases. The trim removed 0 bases at V and 5 bases at J, leaving 9 bases unmatched. This CDR3 has 16 residues. Germline V gene data show CDR1 as MNHEY and CDR2 as SVGAGI. This chain's CDR3 is CASSYSTSGGRYGYTF. CDR3 sequence (DNA): TGTGCCAGCAGTTACTCGACGTCAGGGGGTCGGTATGGCTACACCTTC.

In this sample, this clone turned up once. The CDR3 loop is CASRRTGGPYEQYV. DNA of the CDR3: TGTGCCAGCAGACGGACAGGGGGCCCCTACGAGCAGTACGTC. The rearrangement links TRBV5-6 to TRBJ2-7, with 11 bases fitting TRBD1. The CDR3 sequence is 14 residues long. J gave up 2 bases and V 5 bases, and 3 bases lay outside the gene matches. Germline V gene data show CDR1 as SGHDT and CDR2 as YYEEEE.

J is TRBJ2-1 and V is TRBV6-5; 7 bases are a match to TRBD2. V lost 8 bases, J lost 9 bases, and 16 bases stayed unmatched. The germline V gene encodes CDR1 MNHEY and CDR2 SVGAGI. This CDR3 spans 15 amino acids. DNA of the CDR3: TGTGCCAGCGGGACCCGCGGCGCGGGAGCCCTTGAGCAGTTCTTC. Protein: CASGTRGAGALEQFF.

The chain links TRBV27 to TRBJ2-1; no clear D. Germline V CDR1 and CDR2: MNHEY, SMNVEV (reference sequence). The CDR3 covers 14 residues. Trimming left V 2 bases short and J 3 bases short, with 8 bases between. The CDR3 reads CASSLERLYNEQFF. As DNA, the CDR3 is TGTGCCAGCAGTTTAGAAAGACTCTACAATGAGCAGTTCTTC.

This chain joins TRBV5-6 and TRBJ2-7, with D possibly being TRBD2 (5 bases). Germline V gene data show CDR1 as SGHDT and CDR2 as YYEEEE. CDR3 size: 12 residues. Between the trimmed V and J ends, which lost 0 bases and 6 bases, there was a span of 7 bases. As DNA, the CDR3 is TGTGCCAGCAGCTTGGGGGCGGGCGAGCAGTACGTC. Translating it yields CASSLGAGEQYV.

This rearrangement joins TRBV5-1 to TRBJ2-5; a weak D match, TRBD2 (5 bases). This CDR3 contains 14 residues. Germline assignment: CDR1 SGHRS and CDR2 YFSETQ. Trimming shortened V by 0 bases and J by 3 bases, and 9 bases separated the two germline ends. CDR3 sequence: CASSLAGNKETQYF. The CDR3 DNA reads TGCGCCAGCAGCTTGGCCGGGAACAAAGAGACCCAGTACTTC. Together with reference TRBV5-1 and TRBJ2-5, the CDR3 gives the full variable domain: KAGVTQTPRYLIKTRGQQVTLSCSPISGHRSVSWYQQTPGQGLQFLFEYFSETQRNKGNFPGRFSGRQFSNSRSEMNVSTLELGDSALYLCASSLAGNKETQYFGPGTRLLVL.

V gene TRBV27 combines with J gene TRBJ1-2, with TRBD1 matching over 8 bases. Germline CDR1 reads MNHEY; CDR2 reads SMNVEV (reference sequence). The CDR3 extends over 15 amino acids. The V gene end was trimmed by 0 bases and the J gene end by 6 bases; junction bases not matched to a gene: 6. The CDR3 nucleotides read TGTGCCAGCAGTTTATCCCGGACAGGGAGGGATGGCTACACCTTC. It codes for CASSLSRTGRDGYTF.

This chain connects TRBV6-5 to TRBJ1-2, with TRBD1 matching 11 bases. V lost 6 bases, J lost 8 bases, and 8 bases stayed unmatched. In germline, CDR1 is MNHEY, CDR2 SVGAGI. There are 14 residues in the CDR3. Here the CDR3 reads CASSLGQGGTGYTF. CDR3 nucleotides: TGTGCCAGCAGCCTGGGACAGGGGGGGACGGGCTACACCTTC.

The chain links TRBV30 to TRBJ1-2; D possibly corresponds to TRBD1 (6 bases). The CDR3 consists of 14 residues. Trimming removed 4 bases from V and 3 bases from J, with 15 bases in between. Germline V gives CDR1 GTSNPN, CDR2 SVGIG (reference sequence). The CDR3: CAWTLVGGHYGYTF. CDR3 nucleotide sequence: TGTGCCTGGACCCTGGTTGGGGGCCACTATGGCTACACCTTC.

The gene calls are TRBV5-1 and TRBJ1-2; tentative D call: TRBD1 (6 bases). The CDR3 covers 14 residues. The V end lost 0 bases, the J end lost 2 bases, and 8 bases lay between the germline ends. Germline V CDR1 and CDR2: SGHRS, YFSETQ. In nucleotides, the CDR3 is TGCGCCAGCAGCTTGGGCGGGGGCAACTATGGCTACACCTTC. This sequence encodes CASSLGGGNYGYTF.

The V and J genes are TRBV2 and TRBJ1-5, with D unclear. Germline loops: CDR1 SNHLY, CDR2 FYNNEI. Trimming removed 6 bases from V and 9 bases from J, with 15 bases in between. There are 13 residues in the CDR3. DNA of the CDR3: TGTGCCAGCAGGGAGGAAGGTTATGGGCCCCAGCATTTT. It specifies CASREEGYGPQHF.

The chain has TRBV20-1 and TRBJ1-2; no clear D. Germline CDR1 and CDR2: DFQATT and SNEGSKA (reference sequence). V was trimmed by 6 bases and J by 8 bases, leaving 13 bases between them. The CDR3 contains 11 residues. The CDR3 DNA is TGCAGTGCCGGCGGGGTGGGAGGCTACACCTTC. Translation gives CSAGGVGGYTF.

The V gene is TRBV11-2, the J gene TRBJ2-7, with 8 bases lining up with TRBD1. In germline, CDR1 is SGHAT, CDR2 FQNNGV. Losses at the gene ends were 5 bases for V and 5 bases for J; bases not matched to a gene: 11. The CDR3 is made up of 15 amino acids. CDR3 region: CASSRTRDRIHEQYF. DNA of the CDR3: TGTGCCAGCAGCCGAACCCGGGACAGGATCCACGAGCAGTACTTC.

In this sample, this clone turned up a few times. The chain links TRBV19 to TRBJ1-2, with 7 bases lining up with TRBD1. J gave up 4 bases and V 5 bases, and 7 bases lay outside the gene matches. The germline gives CDR1 LNHDA, CDR2 SQIVND (reference sequence). The CDR3 runs 14 residues. In nucleotides, the CDR3 is TGTGCCAGTAGTCATCGGGGACAGTCCTATGGCTACACCTTC. As protein: CASSHRGQSYGYTF.

J is TRBJ2-1 and V is TRBV7-6, with 7 nucleotides matching TRBD2. V lost 4 bases, J lost 0 bases, and 3 bases stayed unmatched. The CDR3 totals 15 residues. Germline V gene lookup returns CDR1 SGHVS and CDR2 FNYEAQ. The CDR3 coding sequence is TGTGCCAGCAGCTCCCTAGCGGCCTCCTACAATGAGCAGTTCTTC. It is translated as CASSSLAASYNEQFF.

The V and J genes are TRBV7-8 and TRBJ2-1, with TRBD1 matching over 7 bases. Trimming at V came to 6 bases and at J to 3 bases, leaving 8 bases not matched to a gene. The CDR3 length is 15 residues. The germline gives CDR1 SGHVS, CDR2 FQNEAQ. This CDR3 reads CASRRTGVLYNEQFF. The CDR3 nucleotides read TGTGCCAGCAGACGAACAGGGGTTCTCTACAATGAGCAGTTCTTC.

J is TRBJ1-2 and V is TRBV11-3, with D uncertain. Looked up from germline, CDR1 is SGHNT and CDR2 is YENEEA. The CDR3 contains 15 residues. The V end was cut by 2 bases, the J end by 8 bases, with 18 bases between. This CDR3 reads CASSLWPGPIGGYTF. CDR3 in DNA: TGTGCCAGCAGCTTATGGCCCGGCCCAATCGGGGGCTACACCTTC.

Regarding this clone: The same CDR3 can be traced to other DNA sequences in this sample. The V call is TRBV18, the J call TRBJ1-5, with 7 bases lining up with TRBD1. The CDR3 sequence is 16 residues long. V shed 3 bases and J 2 bases; nucleotides not matched to a gene: 7. Germline V lookup: CDR1 KGHSH, CDR2 LQKENI. In DNA, the CDR3 is TGTGCCAGCTCACCTACCGGGCAGGGGGGCAATCAGCCCCAGCATTTT. This encodes CASSPTGQGGNQPQHF.

The CDR3 nucleotides read TGCGCCAGCAGCTTGGCCCAGATGAACACTGAAGCTTTCTTT. This sequence encodes CASSLAQMNTEAFF. This rearrangement joins TRBV5-1 to TRBJ1-1, with D unclear. Germline loops: CDR1 SGHRS, CDR2 YFSETQ. The CDR3 contains 14 residues. Trimming cost V 0 bases and J 0 bases, with 6 bases left between them. Full variable domain (rest looked up from reference TRBV5-1 and TRBJ1-1): KAGVTQTPRYLIKTRGQQVTLSCSPISGHRSVSWYQQTPGQGLQFLFEYFSETQRNKGNFPGRFSGRQFSNSRSEMNVSTLELGDSALYLCASSLAQMNTEAFFGQGTRLTVV.

The chain combines TRBV7-9 with TRBJ1-3; D gene ambiguous. The germline CDR1 and CDR2 sequences are SEHNR and FQNEAQ (reference sequence). The CDR3 length is 15 residues. The V end was cut by 7 bases, the J end by 3 bases, with 16 bases between. The CDR3 DNA sequence: TGTGCCAGCACCCCATCGGGGAAAGGTGGAAACACCATATATTTT. Encoded protein: CASTPSGKGGNTIYF.

The V gene is TRBV7-2, the J gene TRBJ1-6; D ambiguous. The V gene's germline CDR1 is SGHTA and CDR2 FQGNSA. V lost 1 base, J lost 2 bases, and 12 bases lay in between. The CDR3 contains 17 residues. DNA of the CDR3: TGTGCCAGCAGCTTAGGGGCTAACAGCCCCTATAATTCACCCCTCCACTTT. Residues: CASSLGANSPYNSPLHF.

This clone was seen a single time. The V gene is TRBV5-5, the J gene TRBJ1-5, with 7 bases matching TRBD1. With V trimmed by 7 bases and J by 0 bases, 10 bases remained unmatched. The germline V gene has CDR1 SGHKS and CDR2 YYEKEE (reference sequence). The CDR3 is made up of 16 amino acids. The CDR3 loop reads CASEEGAAHSNQPQHF. In nucleotides, the CDR3 is TGTGCCAGCGAAGAGGGGGCAGCTCATAGCAATCAGCCCCAGCATTTT.

The rearrangement links TRBV5-4 to TRBJ1-1, with 8 bases identical to TRBD1. Per the germline V gene, CDR1 is SGHNT and CDR2 is YYREEE (reference sequence). Germline trimming cut 6 bases from V and 8 bases from J; bases unmatched to any gene: 6. The CDR3 has 12 residues. CDR3 DNA: TGTGCCAGCACCAGGACAGGGCGAGAAGCTTTCTTT. It is translated as CASTRTGREAFF. Based on the CDR3 plus reference TRBV5-4 and TRBJ1-1, the full variable domain is ETGVTQSPTHLIKTRGQQVTLRCSSQSGHNTVSWYQQALGQGPQFIFQYYREEENGRGNFPPRFSGLQFPNYSSELNVNALELDDSALYLCASTRTGREAFFGQGTRLTVV.